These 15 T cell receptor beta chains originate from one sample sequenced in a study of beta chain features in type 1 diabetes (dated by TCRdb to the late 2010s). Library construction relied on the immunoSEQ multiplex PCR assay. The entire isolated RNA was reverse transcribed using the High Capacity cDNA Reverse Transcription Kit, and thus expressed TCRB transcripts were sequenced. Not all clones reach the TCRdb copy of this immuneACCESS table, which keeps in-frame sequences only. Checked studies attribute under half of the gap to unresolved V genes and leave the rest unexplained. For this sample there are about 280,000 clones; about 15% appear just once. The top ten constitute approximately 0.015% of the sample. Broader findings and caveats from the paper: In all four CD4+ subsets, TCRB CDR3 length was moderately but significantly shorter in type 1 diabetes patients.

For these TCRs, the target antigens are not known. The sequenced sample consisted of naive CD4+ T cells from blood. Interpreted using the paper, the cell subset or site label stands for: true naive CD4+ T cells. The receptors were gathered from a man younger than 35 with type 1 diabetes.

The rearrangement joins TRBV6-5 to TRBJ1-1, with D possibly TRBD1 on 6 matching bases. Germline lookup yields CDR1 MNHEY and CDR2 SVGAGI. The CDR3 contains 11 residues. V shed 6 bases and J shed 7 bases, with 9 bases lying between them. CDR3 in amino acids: CASRQGFEAFF. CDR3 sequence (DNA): TGTGCCAGCAGACAGGGCTTTGAAGCTTTCTTT.

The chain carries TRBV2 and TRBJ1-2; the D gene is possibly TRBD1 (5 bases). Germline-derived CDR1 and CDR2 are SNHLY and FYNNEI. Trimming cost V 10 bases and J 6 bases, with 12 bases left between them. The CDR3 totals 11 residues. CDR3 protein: CATPGSDGYTF. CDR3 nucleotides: TGTGCCACCCCAGGGTCGGATGGCTACACCTTC.

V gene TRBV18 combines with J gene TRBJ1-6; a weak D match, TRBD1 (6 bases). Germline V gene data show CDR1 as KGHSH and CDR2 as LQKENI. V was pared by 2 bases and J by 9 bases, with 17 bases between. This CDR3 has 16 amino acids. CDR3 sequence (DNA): TGTGCCAGCTCACCAGAGCCGGGACAAGGATTTTCACCCCTCCACTTT. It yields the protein CASSPEPGQGFSPLHF.

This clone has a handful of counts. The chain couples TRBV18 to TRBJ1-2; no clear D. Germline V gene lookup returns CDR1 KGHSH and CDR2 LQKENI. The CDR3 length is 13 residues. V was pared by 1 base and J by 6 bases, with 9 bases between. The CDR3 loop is CASSPLGPHGYTF. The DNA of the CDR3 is TGTGCCAGCTCACCACTGGGCCCCCATGGCTACACCTTC.

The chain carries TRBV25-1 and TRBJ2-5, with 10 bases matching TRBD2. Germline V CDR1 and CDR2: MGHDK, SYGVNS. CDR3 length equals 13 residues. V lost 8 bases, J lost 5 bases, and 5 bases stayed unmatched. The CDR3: CASGKAGGETQYF. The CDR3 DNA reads TGTGCCAGCGGTAAAGCGGGAGGGGAGACCCAGTACTTC.

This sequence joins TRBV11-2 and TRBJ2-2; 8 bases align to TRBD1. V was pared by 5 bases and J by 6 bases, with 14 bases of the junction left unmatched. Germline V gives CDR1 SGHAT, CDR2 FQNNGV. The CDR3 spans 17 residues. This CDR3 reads CASSQRGDRQIPGELFF. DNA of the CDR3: TGTGCCAGCAGCCAGAGAGGGGACAGGCAAATCCCCGGGGAGCTGTTTTTT.

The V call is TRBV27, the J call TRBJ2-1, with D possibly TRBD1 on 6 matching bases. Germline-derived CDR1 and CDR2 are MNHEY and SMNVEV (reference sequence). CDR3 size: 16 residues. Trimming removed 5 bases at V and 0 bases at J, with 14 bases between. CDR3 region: CASSPTGSGSYNEQFF. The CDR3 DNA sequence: TGTGCCAGCAGTCCGACAGGATCGGGCTCCTACAATGAGCAGTTCTTC.

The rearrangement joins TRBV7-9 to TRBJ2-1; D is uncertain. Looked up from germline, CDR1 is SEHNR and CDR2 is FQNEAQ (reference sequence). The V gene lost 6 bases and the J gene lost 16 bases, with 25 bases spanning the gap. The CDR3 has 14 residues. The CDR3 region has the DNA TGTGCCAGCAGTCCAGGCCCTGACATCGTGTCTGAATTCTTC. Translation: CASSPGPDIVSEFF.

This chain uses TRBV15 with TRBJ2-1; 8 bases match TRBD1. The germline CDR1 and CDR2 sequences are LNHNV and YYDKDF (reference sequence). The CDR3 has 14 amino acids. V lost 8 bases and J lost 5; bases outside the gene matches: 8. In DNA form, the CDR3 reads TGTGCCACCTGGGACAGGATTAGTAACAATGAGCAGTTCTTC. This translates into CATWDRISNNEQFF.

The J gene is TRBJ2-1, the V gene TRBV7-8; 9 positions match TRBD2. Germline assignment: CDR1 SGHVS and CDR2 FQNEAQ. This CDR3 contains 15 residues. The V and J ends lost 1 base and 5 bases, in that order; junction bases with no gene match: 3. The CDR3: CASSLGLAGNNEQFF. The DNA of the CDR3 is TGTGCCAGCAGCTTAGGGCTAGCGGGGAACAATGAGCAGTTCTTC.

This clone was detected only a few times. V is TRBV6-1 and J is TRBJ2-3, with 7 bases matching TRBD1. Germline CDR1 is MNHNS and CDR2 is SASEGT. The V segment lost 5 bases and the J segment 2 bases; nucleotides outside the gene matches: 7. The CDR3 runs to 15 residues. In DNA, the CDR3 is TGTGCCAGCAGTCCTCAACAGGGGAACACAGATACGCAGTATTTT. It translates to CASSPQQGNTDTQYF.

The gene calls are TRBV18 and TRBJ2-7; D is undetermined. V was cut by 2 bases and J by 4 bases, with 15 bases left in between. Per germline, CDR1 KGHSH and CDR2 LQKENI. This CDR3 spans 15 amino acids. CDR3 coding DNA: TGTGCCAGCTCACCAACCACAGTCTCTCAATACGAGCAGTACTTC. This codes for CASSPTTVSQYEQYF.

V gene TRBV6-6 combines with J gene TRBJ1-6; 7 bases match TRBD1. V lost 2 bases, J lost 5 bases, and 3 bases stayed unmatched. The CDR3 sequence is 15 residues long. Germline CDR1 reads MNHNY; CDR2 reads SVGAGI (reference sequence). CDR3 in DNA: TGTGCCAGCAGTTACGTTCAGGGGGATAATTCACCCCTCCACTTT. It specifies CASSYVQGDNSPLHF.

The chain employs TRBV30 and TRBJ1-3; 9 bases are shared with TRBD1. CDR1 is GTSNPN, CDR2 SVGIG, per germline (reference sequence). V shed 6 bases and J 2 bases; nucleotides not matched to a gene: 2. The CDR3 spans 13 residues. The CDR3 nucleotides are TGTGCCTGCAACAGGGGGCCTGGAAACACCATATATTTT. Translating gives CACNRGPGNTIYF.

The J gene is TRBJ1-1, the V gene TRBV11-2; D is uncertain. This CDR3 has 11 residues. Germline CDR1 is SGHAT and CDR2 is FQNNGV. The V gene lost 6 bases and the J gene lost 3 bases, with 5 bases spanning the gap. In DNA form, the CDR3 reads TGTGCCAGCAGTCCATACACTGAAGCTTTCTTT. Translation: CASSPYTEAFF.